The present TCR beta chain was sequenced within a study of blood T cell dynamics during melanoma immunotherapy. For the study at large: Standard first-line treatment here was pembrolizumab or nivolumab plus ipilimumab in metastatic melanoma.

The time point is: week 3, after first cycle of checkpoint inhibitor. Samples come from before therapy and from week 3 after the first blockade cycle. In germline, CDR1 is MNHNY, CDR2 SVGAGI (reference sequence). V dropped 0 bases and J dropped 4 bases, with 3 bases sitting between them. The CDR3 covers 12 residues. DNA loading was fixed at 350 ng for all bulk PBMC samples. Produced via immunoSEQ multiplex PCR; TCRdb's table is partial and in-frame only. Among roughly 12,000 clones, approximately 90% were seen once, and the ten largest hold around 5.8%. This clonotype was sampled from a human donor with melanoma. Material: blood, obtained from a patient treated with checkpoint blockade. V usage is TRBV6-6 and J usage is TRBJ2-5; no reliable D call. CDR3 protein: CASSYSGETQYF. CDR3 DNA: TGTGCCAGCAGTTACTCCGGAGAGACCCAGTACTTC.